The present T cell receptor beta chain was sequenced within a study of OX40 agonist ivuxolimab in advanced cancers. This clone was counted a few times. Clones were sequenced by immunoSEQ multiplex PCR, and TCRdb holds only the in-frame ones, with some missing. Of about 25,000 clones in the sample, approximately 78% are singletons; the top ten hold 1.4%. The V end was cut by 1 base, the J end by 8 bases, with 14 bases between. In germline, CDR1 is SGHTA, CDR2 FQGNSA. There are 15 residues in the CDR3. The chain couples TRBV7-2 to TRBJ1-4; a weak D match, TRBD1 (6 bases). The sample in question was CD4+ or CD8+ T cells sorted from blood, obtained in a trial of the OX40 agonist ivuxolimab. The sequence derives from an adult with an advanced solid tumor such as melanoma, head and neck, liver or kidney cancer. The CDR3 coding sequence is TGTGCCAGCAGCTTAGTGGGGGCGGAGGGCGAAAAACTGTTTTTT. Protein: CASSLVGAEGEKLFF.